A single sample gave rise to the 21 T cell receptor beta chains below, sequenced in a study of CD8 T cells in ankylosing spondylitis. TCRdb reanalysed the 5' RACE reads using MiXCR and keeps one entry per CDR3 protein. The sample has 700,000 to 850,000 distinct CDR3 sequences, 10% to 15% seen once. Antigens of these TCRs are unknown. Regarding the study as a whole: The study identified a TCR beta motif of roughly eight highly homologous variants that appeared characteristic of ankylosing spondylitis blood.

Source material: blood, either unsorted or a sorted T cell fraction (not recorded which). These receptors were collected from a male donor with ankylosing spondylitis.

This clonotype was found many times. The chain joins TRBV12-3 or TRBV12-4 to TRBJ2-7; perhaps D is TRBD1 or TRBD2 (5 bases each). Trimming left V 1 base short and J 7 bases short, with 20 bases between. The length of the CDR3 is 16 residues. The DNA for the CDR3 is TGTGCCAGCAGTTTAGACAGGCCCTCGACGGGGATGGAGCAGTACTTC. This sequence encodes CASSLDRPSTGMEQYF.

The J gene is TRBJ2-1, the V gene TRBV18; either TRBD1 or TRBD2 may fit D (6 bases each). This CDR3 has 15 residues. Looked up from germline, CDR1 is KGHSH and CDR2 is LQKENI. V was trimmed by 3 bases and J by 3 bases, leaving 12 bases between them. CDR3 bases: TGTGCCAGCTCACCCAACGGGGGCCACTACAATGAGCAGTTCTTC. Translation gives CASSPNGGHYNEQFF.

The genes are TRBV3-1 and TRBJ1-3; 8 bases match TRBD1. The CDR3 totals 15 residues. Looked up from germline, CDR1 is LGHDT and CDR2 is YNNKEL (reference sequence). V was pared by 7 bases and J by 0 bases, with 5 bases of the junction left unmatched. CDR3: CASTGQDISGNTIYF. CDR3 DNA: TGTGCCAGCACGGGACAGGACATCTCTGGAAACACCATATATTTT.

V usage is TRBV11-2 and J usage is TRBJ2-1; 7 nucleotides align to TRBD1. Germline assignment: CDR1 SGHAT and CDR2 FQNNGV. Trimming took 5 bases from V and 11 from J; bases not matched to a gene: 9. The CDR3 runs to 13 residues. The CDR3 loop is CASSITRDSQQFF. The CDR3 DNA sequence: TGTGCCAGCAGCATAACCCGGGACAGTCAGCAGTTCTTC.

The rearrangement joins TRBV7-2 to TRBJ2-1; D gene uncertain. Germline CDR1 is SGHTA and CDR2 is FQGNSA. With 6 bases removed from V and 8 bases from J, the gap between germline ends came to 2 bases. This CDR3 comprises 9 residues. The CDR3 bases are TGTGCCAGCAGTTATGAGCAGTTCTTC. As protein: CASSYEQFF.

In this sample, this clonotype turned up a few times. The V gene is TRBV7-8, the J gene TRBJ2-7, with no clear D. The CDR3 contains 14 residues. V lost 0 bases and J 7 bases, leaving 13 bases between the germline ends. Germline values: CDR1 SGHVS, CDR2 FQNEAQ. The CDR3 protein is CASSLAIGPTEQYF. The CDR3 DNA is TGTGCCAGCAGCTTAGCAATCGGCCCTACAGAGCAGTACTTC.

This clonotype was seen only a few times. The CDR3 bases are TGCAGTGCTAGACATAGATGGAAGGGGGCAGGGTCAATCCCCTACGAGCAGTACTTC. As protein: CSARHRWKGAGSIPYEQYF. The chain links TRBV20-1 to TRBJ2-7, with 7 bases that match TRBD1. Germline V gives CDR1 DFQATT, CDR2 SNEGSKA (reference sequence). V lost 2 bases, J lost 2 bases, and 21 bases stayed unmatched. The CDR3 runs 19 residues.

This clonotype occurred a few times. The chain uses TRBV10-1 and TRBJ1-2; no clear D gene. The CDR3 consists of 9 residues. The V gene lost 6 bases and the J gene lost 6 bases, with 2 bases spanning the gap. Germline V gene sequence: CDR1 WNHNN, CDR2 SYGVQD (reference sequence). This CDR3 is CASRDGYTF. As DNA, the CDR3 is TGCGCCAGCAGGGATGGCTACACCTTC.

CDR3 DNA sequence: TGTGCCAGCAGTTTATCGTTAACAGTTGGGTACCTGAACACCGGGGAGCTGTTTTTT. It specifies CASSLSLTVGYLNTGELFF. V is TRBV27 and J is TRBJ2-2; D gene ambiguous. The length of the CDR3 is 19 residues. V shed 0 bases and J shed 1 base, with 18 bases lying between them. Germline V lookup: CDR1 MNHEY, CDR2 SMNVEV (reference sequence).

This clonotype was seen a few times. The chain recombines TRBV7-2 with TRBJ2-3, with 9 bases fitting TRBD2. Per the germline V gene, CDR1 is SGHTA and CDR2 is FQGNSA. J gave up 4 bases and V 1 base, and 6 bases lay outside the gene matches. This CDR3 comprises 16 residues. In DNA form, the CDR3 reads TGTGCCAGCAGCTTAGTGGCGGGGGGGATGGCAGATACGCAGTATTTT. This codes for CASSLVAGGMADTQYF.

This chain links TRBV29-1 with TRBJ2-7, with D possibly being TRBD1 (6 bases). The CDR3 sequence is 13 residues long. V lost 7 bases to trimming and J lost 2 bases, with 15 bases between them. The germline gives CDR1 SQVTM, CDR2 ANQGSEA. The CDR3 DNA reads TGCAGCGCTCCGGGACACGAACCCTACGAGCAGTACTTC. Amino acid sequence: CSAPGHEPYEQYF.

This clonotype was found many times. DNA for the CDR3: TGTGCCATCAGTGAAGGGATGAAAGAATACAATGAGCAGTTCTTC. Its protein product is CAISEGMKEYNEQFF. The chain couples TRBV10-3 to TRBJ2-1; unclear D gene. Germline CDR1 ENHRY, CDR2 SYGVKD. V dropped 3 bases and J dropped 4 bases, with 13 bases sitting between them. The length of the CDR3 is 15 residues.

V and J are TRBV18 and TRBJ2-7; D uncertain. This CDR3 contains 12 residues. V was pared by 3 bases and J by 5 bases, with 8 bases between. The germline V gene has CDR1 KGHSH and CDR2 LQKENI. CDR3 coding DNA: TGTGCCAGCTCACCCTTCACAGACGAGCAGTACTTC. Translated, it gives CASSPFTDEQYF.

J is TRBJ1-1 and V is TRBV2; D uncertain. Deletions cut 7 bases from V and 1 base from J, with 13 bases between. The CDR3 totals 14 residues. In germline, CDR1 is SNHLY, CDR2 FYNNEI. CDR3 residues: CASTYSSPNTEAFF. The DNA for the CDR3 is TGTGCCAGCACCTACAGTTCACCGAACACTGAAGCTTTCTTT.

J is TRBJ2-1 and V is TRBV4-1; 9 bases map to TRBD2. CDR1 MGHRA and CDR2 YSYEKL come from the germline V gene. The trim removed 4 bases at V and 0 bases at J, leaving 7 bases unmatched. This CDR3 has 17 amino acids. The CDR3 region is CASSLQYSGSSYNEQFF. The CDR3 coding sequence is TGCGCCAGCAGCCTACAATATAGCGGGAGCTCCTACAATGAGCAGTTCTTC.

The table lists this clonotype with many counts. The J gene is TRBJ2-7, the V gene TRBV15, with D perhaps matching TRBD1 (6 bases). V was cut by 2 bases and J by 0 bases, with 11 bases left in between. This CDR3 contains 15 residues. The V gene's germline CDR1 is LNHNV and CDR2 YYDKDF (reference sequence). The CDR3 region has the DNA TGTGCCACCAGCAGATTAGACAGGAGCTCCTACGAGCAGTACTTC. It translates to CATSRLDRSSYEQYF.

This clonotype was counted a few times. V usage is TRBV5-6 and J usage is TRBJ2-7, with 7 bases aligning to TRBD2. Germline V gene lookup returns CDR1 SGHDT and CDR2 YYEEEE. CDR3 length: 15 amino acids. With 4 bases clipped from V and 6 bases from J, the junction kept 13 bases outside the gene matches. The CDR3 nucleotides read TGTGCCAGCAGCACTGAGGGCGGGAGAAGGAGCGAGCAGTACTTC. Translated, it gives CASSTEGGRRSEQYF.

This rearrangement joins TRBV4-2 to TRBJ1-1; tentatively, D is TRBD1 (5 bases). The V gene lost 0 bases and the J gene lost 1 base, with 9 bases spanning the gap. There are 15 residues in the CDR3. The germline CDR1 and CDR2 sequences are LGHNA and YNFKEQ. CDR3 protein: CASSQDPGWNTEAFF. CDR3 sequence (DNA): TGTGCCAGCAGCCAAGATCCAGGGTGGAACACTGAAGCTTTCTTT.

A few counts support this clonotype. This rearrangement joins TRBV5-1 to TRBJ2-2, with TRBD2 identical over 14 bases. CDR1 is SGHRS, CDR2 YFSETQ, per germline. The CDR3 length is 17 residues. The V gene end was trimmed by 0 bases and the J gene end by 4 bases; junction bases not matched to a gene: 2. CDR3 loop: CASSLGGTSGSTGELFF. The CDR3 nucleotides read TGCGCCAGCAGCTTGGGCGGGACTAGCGGGAGCACCGGGGAGCTGTTTTTT.

The chain combines TRBV12-5 with TRBJ1-2, with TRBD1 as a possible D gene (5 bases). Germline values: CDR1 LGHNT, CDR2 FRNRAP. CDR3 length: 14 residues. With 4 bases removed from V and 4 bases from J, the gap between germline ends came to 13 bases. CDR3 sequence: CASGWGRRLYGYTF. Here the CDR3 DNA reads TGTGCTAGTGGTTGGGGACGGAGACTCTATGGCTACACCTTC.

The sample holds a few counts of this clonotype. The chain recombines TRBV20-1 with TRBJ2-7; TRBD2 matches at 15 bases. J gave up 5 bases and V 6 bases, and 11 bases lay outside the gene matches. The germline gives CDR1 DFQATT, CDR2 SNEGSKA (reference sequence). This CDR3 is built from 16 residues. CDR3 protein: CSANPGTSGRMDEQYF. CDR3 DNA: TGCAGTGCCAATCCGGGGACTAGCGGGAGGATGGACGAGCAGTACTTC.